A selection of T cell receptor beta chains follows, all from one sample in a study of shared clonotypes between healthy human individuals. Clones were read by immunoSEQ multiplex PCR, and TCRdb kept only the in-frame ones, dropping some. The table has a few hundred thousand clones, approximately 79% seen once. The specimen was PBMCs. Receptors were obtained from a woman between 40 and 50 years old in good health. Some clones in this sample may be carry-over from other donors' samples. Each CDR3 is given with its conserved first and last residue. Fields, in order: clone size, V gene, D gene, J gene, CDR3 DNA, CDR3 protein. The D gene is left open where the match is weak. Size tells how often a clone was seen (once, few, many) or the class of an expanded clone, and some rows leave it out.

NA	TRBV7-2	NA	TRBJ2-1	TGTGCCAGCAGCCCTCAATTCAATGAGCAGTTCTTC	CASSPQFNEQFF
NA	TRBV28	NA	TRBJ2-7	TGTGCCAGCAGTCTGACTAGTGACGAGCAGTACTTC	CASSLTSDEQYF
NA	TRBV6-5	NA	TRBJ1-1	TGTGCCAGCAGTCGGGGGAACGCTGAAGCTTTCTTT	CASSRGNAEAFF
NA	TRBV11-2	TRBD2	TRBJ2-7	TGTGCCAGCGCCCTTGGGAGGGCCTACGAGCAGTACTTC	CASALGRAYEQYF
NA	TRBV9	NA	TRBJ2-3	TGTGCCAGCAGCCCCGGGGGGCCCTCCACAGATACGCAGTATTTT	CASSPGGPSTDTQYF
NA	TRBV30	TRBD1	TRBJ2-6	TGTGCCTGGAGATTGACCTTGGGACAGATGTTCTCCTCTGGGGCCAACGTCCTGACTTTC	CAWRLTLGQMFSSGANVLTF
NA	TRBV28	NA	TRBJ1-1	TGTGCCAGCAGTTTATTCGGAAGGACAGCTGGACTCCATACCTTTGGCACTGAAGCTTTCTTT	CASSLFGRTAGLHTFGTEAFF
few	TRBV27	TRBD1	TRBJ2-1	TGTGCCAGTAGCAGGGGGTACGAGCAGTTCTTC	CASSRGYEQFF
NA	TRBV27	TRBD2	TRBJ2-2	TGTGCCAGCAGTTTATGGGGGGTACTAGCGGGAGTGAACGGGGAGCTGTTTTTT	CASSLWGVLAGVNGELFF
once	TRBV19	TRBD2	TRBJ2-2	TGTGCCAGTAGTAAACTAGCGGGAGCGGTCACCGGGGAGCTGTTTTTT	CASSKLAGAVTGELFF
NA	TRBV7-2	TRBD1	TRBJ1-1	TGTGCCAGCCGGATAGACAGGGACACTGAAGCTTTCTTT	CASRIDRDTEAFF
NA	TRBV4-1	TRBD1	TRBJ1-2	TGCGCCAGCAGCCCGAGACAGGGGAACTATGGCTACACCTTC	CASSPRQGNYGYTF
few	TRBV7-2	NA	TRBJ2-7	TGTGCCAGCAGCTTAGTTGGGACTGGAGGCTACGAGCAGTACTTC	CASSLVGTGGYEQYF
NA	TRBV7-7	TRBD1	TRBJ1-1	TGTGCTAGCAGCCTAGGAGGTGGGGGGACAGGGTCCTCCATGAACACTGAAGCTTTCTTT	CASSLGGGGTGSSMNTEAFF
NA	TRBV30	TRBD2	TRBJ2-1	TGTGCCTGGAGCCTGGCGGGAGGGAACTACAATGAGCAGTTCTTC	CAWSLAGGNYNEQFF
NA	TRBV30	NA	TRBJ2-5	TGTGCCTGGAGTGTACAGGCCAAGCGACAAGAGACCCAGTACTTC	CAWSVQAKRQETQYF
NA	TRBV6-5	NA	TRBJ2-5	TGTGCCAGCCGAAGGGGCGTGGCTGGGGAGACCCAGTACTTC	CASRRGVAGETQYF
once	TRBV11-1	TRBD1	TRBJ2-1	TGTGCCAGCAGCTTAGGGCAGGGGGCGGTTTATGAGCAGTTCTTC	CASSLGQGAVYEQFF
once	TRBV7-2	NA	TRBJ1-4	TGTGCCAGCAGCTTAGCTGGGGGGGCGGAAGAAAAACTGTTTTTT	CASSLAGGAEEKLFF
once	TRBV7-8	TRBD2	TRBJ2-3	TGTGCCAGCAGCTTAGCGGGAGGGCCCGCAGATACGCAGTATTTT	CASSLAGGPADTQYF
NA	TRBV6-4	NA	TRBJ1-5	TGTGCCAGCAGTGAGCGGTTAGAGGTTCATAGCAATCAGCCCCAGCATTTT	CASSERLEVHSNQPQHF
NA	TRBV6-1	NA	TRBJ2-2	TGTGCCAGCTGGGACACCGGGGGTGCCGGGGAGCTGTTTTTT	CASWDTGGAGELFF
NA	TRBV28	NA	TRBJ2-7	TGTGCCAGCAGTTTTTTTGTCGCCCAGTGGACCTACGAGCAGTACTTC	CASSFFVAQWTYEQYF
NA	TRBV19	NA	TRBJ2-7	TGTGCCAGTAGTAATGTTGGTGTTTGGGAGCAGTACTTC	CASSNVGVWEQYF
once	TRBV9	TRBD1	TRBJ1-4	TGTGCCAGCAGCTTCCGGTCGGGACAGTATAATGAAAAACTGTTTTTT	CASSFRSGQYNEKLFF
NA	TRBV27	NA	TRBJ1-1	TGTGCCAGCAATAGAGCAGGGGATATCGCTGAAGCTTTCTTT	CASNRAGDIAEAFF
NA	TRBV25-1	NA	TRBJ1-2	TGTGCCAGCAGTGTCACACAGAGCTATGGCTACACCTTC	CASSVTQSYGYTF
NA	TRBV6-1	TRBD2	TRBJ2-3	TGTGCCAGCAGAGGGACTAGCTCTGGCACAGATACGCAGTATTTT	CASRGTSSGTDTQYF
NA	TRBV11-2	NA	TRBJ2-2	TGTGCCAGCAGCCGAACGGTCGTAGTGGCCGGCGGGGAGCTGTTTTTT	CASSRTVVVAGGELFF
NA	TRBV7-8	NA	TRBJ2-7	TGTGCCAGCAGCGTAGGAGGAGGGGTCACCTACGAGCAGTACTTC	CASSVGGGVTYEQYF
NA	TRBV4-1	NA	TRBJ2-3	TGCGCCAGCAGCCAAGAGCCCACAGATACGCAGTATTTT	CASSQEPTDTQYF
many	TRBV2	NA	TRBJ1-2	TGTGCCAGCAGTGAATCGGTAGCCTATGGCTACACCTTC	CASSESVAYGYTF
NA	TRBV6-1	TRBD2	TRBJ2-3	TGTGCCAGCAGTGAATCGACGGGAGGGGGGAGCACAGATACGCAGTATTTT	CASSESTGGGSTDTQYF
NA	TRBV18	TRBD1	TRBJ2-1	TGTGCCAGCTCAACAGGGGCGGTAAATGAGCAGTTCTTC	CASSTGAVNEQFF
NA	TRBV7-3	NA	TRBJ2-2	TGTGCCAGCAGCCAAACGGGGACCGGGGAGCTGTTTTTT	CASSQTGTGELFF
NA	TRBV7-6	NA	TRBJ2-7	TGTGCCAGCAGCCCCCGGGCGGGCTACGAGCAGTACTTC	CASSPRAGYEQYF
NA	TRBV14	TRBD2	TRBJ2-1	TGTGCCAGCAGCCAGCCGGGACTAGCGGGACCCATGACCCCCTACAATGAGCAGTTCTTC	CASSQPGLAGPMTPYNEQFF
NA	TRBV9	NA	TRBJ2-1	TGTGCCAGCAGCTTCCACCATGAGCAGTTCTTC	CASSFHHEQFF